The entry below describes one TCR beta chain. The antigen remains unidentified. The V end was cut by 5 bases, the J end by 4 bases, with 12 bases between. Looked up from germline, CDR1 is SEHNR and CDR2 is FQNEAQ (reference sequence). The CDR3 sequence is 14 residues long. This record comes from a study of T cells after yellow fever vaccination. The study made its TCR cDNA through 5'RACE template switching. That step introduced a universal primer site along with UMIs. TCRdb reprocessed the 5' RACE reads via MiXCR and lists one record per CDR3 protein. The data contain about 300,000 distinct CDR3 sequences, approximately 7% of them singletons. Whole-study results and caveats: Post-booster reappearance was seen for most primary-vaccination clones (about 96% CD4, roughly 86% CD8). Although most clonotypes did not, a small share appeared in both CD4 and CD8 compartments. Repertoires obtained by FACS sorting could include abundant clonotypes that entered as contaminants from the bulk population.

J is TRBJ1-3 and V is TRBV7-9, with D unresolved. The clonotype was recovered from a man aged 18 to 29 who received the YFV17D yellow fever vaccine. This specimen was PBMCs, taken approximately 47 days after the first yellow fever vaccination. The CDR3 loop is CASSTQSRGNTIYF. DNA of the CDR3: TGTGCCAGCAGCACACAAAGTAGGGGAAACACCATATATTTT.